This TCR beta chain was captured by sequencing in a study of CD8 T cells in Susac syndrome. The sequenced target, TCR beta, came from blood CD8+ and CD4+ T cells. The controls were healthy donors who were matched for age and sex. FACS was used to enrich TEMRA cells, whereas the CD8+ and CD4+ T cells were obtained by negative isolation. Reverse transcription used roughly 0.45 to 1 ug RNA and random hexamers. immunoSEQ multiplex PCR amplified TCR beta CDR3 across 54 Vbeta, 13 Jbeta. MiXCR, run by TCRdb on the immunoSEQ multiplex PCR reads, gives a single entry per CDR3 protein. The sample includes roughly 190,000 distinct CDR3 sequences, over 85% of them seen just once. Specimen: CD4+ T cells from PBMCs. This TCR was sampled from a human donor in good health.

CDR3 sequence (DNA): TGTGCCAGCAGTCCCGGGGGGAGCGGGAGATTGAATGAGCAGTTCTTC. Protein product: CASSPGGSGRLNEQFF. V gene TRBV12-3 or TRBV12-4 combines with J gene TRBJ2-1; the match to TRBD2 covers 8 bases. The CDR3 has 16 residues. The junction had 13 bases not matched to a gene; V was cut back by 5 bases and J by 7 bases.